These 16 T cell receptor beta chains were all obtained from the same sample, sequenced in a study of T-cell reconstitution after alpha-beta-depleted transplantation in children (dated by TCRdb to the mid-2010s). Broader findings and caveats from the paper: Hyperexpanded clone frequencies declined over subsequent months; after one year, T-cell counts and TCRbeta diversity were mostly attributed to newly produced T cells.

Interpreted using the paper, the treatment or condition label stands for: allogeneic hematopoietic cell transplantation with graft depleted of TCRalphabeta T cells and CD19 B cells. The method was PCR. Sequencer: Illumina HiSeq 2500. Molecular barcoding was employed in the preparation of TCR libraries, with unique molecular identifiers being used to normalize TCRbeta repertoire quantification. TCRdb applied fastp at Q25 and MiXCR to the public reads, then kept only in-frame beta chains. A single entry per CDR3 protein holds the most common genes and DNA from its merged rows. For this sample the table gives about 300,000 distinct CDR3 sequences, of which over 7% were detected only once. Of the sample, about 9.1% falls within the top ten clones. Their cognate antigens are unknown. The sample in question was peripheral blood, obtained 360 days after TCRalphabeta/CD19-depleted stem cell transplant. The source is a female patient aged 2 to 10 who had a stem cell transplant for Fanconi anemia, so the T cells may come from the graft donor.

This clonotype was seen at least ten times. This chain joins TRBV18 and TRBJ2-7; 8 bases agree with TRBD1. The CDR3 has 14 residues. After removal of 3 bases from V and 2 bases from J, the junction contained 3 bases not matched to a gene. Germline CDR1 KGHSH, CDR2 LQKENI. The CDR3 bases are TGTGCCAGCTCACCCCGGACAGGGACCTACGAGCAGTACTTC. Protein product: CASSPRTGTYEQYF.

This clonotype was observed many times. The V call is TRBV6-6, the J call TRBJ2-2; 11 positions agree with TRBD1. After removal of 10 bases from V and 7 bases from J, the junction contained 5 bases not matched to a gene. The germline V gene encodes CDR1 MNHNY and CDR2 SVGAGI (reference sequence). The CDR3 runs 13 residues. The CDR3 nucleotides are TGTGCCATCCCGGGACAGGGGGTCGGGGAGCTGTTTTTT. This codes for CAIPGQGVGELFF.

This clonotype was observed at least ten times. The chain is built from TRBV7-6 and TRBJ2-1, with 15 positions matching TRBD2. The CDR3 totals 18 residues. The junction had 6 bases not matched to a gene; V was cut back by 5 bases and J by 1 base. Germline assignment: CDR1 SGHVS and CDR2 FNYEAQ. CDR3 nucleotides: TGTGCCAGCAGCCCCGGACTAGCGGGGGGGCAGTCCTACAATGAGCAGTTCTTC. Translated, it gives CASSPGLAGGQSYNEQFF.

The rearrangement uses TRBV12-3 or TRBV12-4 and TRBJ2-3, with 11 bases matching TRBD2. CDR3 size: 15 residues. V lost 6 bases and J lost 1; bases outside the gene matches: 3. CDR3 nucleotide sequence: TGTGCCAGCAGGATTAGCGGGGGGGGCACAGATACGCAGTATTTT. As protein: CASRISGGGTDTQYF.

This clonotype was detected ten times or more. This sequence joins TRBV5-1 and TRBJ1-6; D not resolved. V was shortened by 0 bases and J by 0 bases, with 4 bases between the two germline ends. This CDR3 spans 15 amino acids. Germline V gene data show CDR1 as SGHRS and CDR2 as YFSETQ. The CDR3 protein is CASSLDSSYNSPLHF. The CDR3 nucleotides are TGCGCCAGCAGCTTGGACAGCTCCTATAATTCACCCCTCCACTTT.

The table lists this clonotype with many counts. This sequence joins TRBV3-1 and TRBJ2-3; no clear D gene. Trimming shortened V by 4 bases and J by 0 bases, and 11 bases separated the two germline ends. This CDR3 contains 15 residues. Per the germline V gene, CDR1 is LGHDT and CDR2 is YNNKEL (reference sequence). The CDR3 spells CASSLNPRSTDTQYF. As DNA, the CDR3 is TGTGCCAGCAGCCTCAACCCTAGAAGCACAGATACGCAGTATTTT.

In its sample, this clonotype was seen many times. The chain links TRBV29-1 to TRBJ2-5; 11 bases line up with TRBD2. Germline V CDR1 and CDR2: SQVTM, ANQGSEA. The CDR3 length is 15 residues. The V segment lost 2 bases and the J segment 4 bases; nucleotides outside the gene matches: 6. For the CDR3, the DNA is TGCAGCGTTGAACTAGCGGGGGGAGCGGGAGAGACCCAGTACTTC. Protein: CSVELAGGAGETQYF.

This clonotype was detected only a few times. J is TRBJ2-1 and V is TRBV14; D gene uncertain. The CDR3 runs to 16 residues. Germline CDR1 is SGHDN and CDR2 is FVKESK. Trimming took off 4 bases at V and 0 bases at J, with 13 bases between the two ends. The DNA for the CDR3 is TGTGCCAGCAGCCGTTCAATTGGGTCCTCCTACAATGAGCAGTTCTTC. Translation: CASSRSIGSSYNEQFF.

The chain carries TRBV6-5 and TRBJ1-3; D remains unclear. V shed 0 bases and J shed 0 bases, with 6 bases lying between them. Per the germline V gene, CDR1 is MNHEY and CDR2 is SVGAGI. The CDR3 length is 15 residues. DNA for the CDR3: TGTGCCAGCAGTTACTCCACGTTCTCTGGAAACACCATATATTTT. Its translation: CASSYSTFSGNTIYF.

Turning to this clonotype: A much bigger clone sits one base away, suggesting this may be a read error. This chain links TRBV20-1 with TRBJ2-6; the D is unclear. Germline CDR1 and CDR2: DFQATT and SNEGSKA (reference sequence). The CDR3 loop spans 16 amino acids. Trimming removed 4 bases at V and 0 bases at J, with 13 bases between. CDR3 sequence reads: CSAKTGWGSGANVLTF. The CDR3, as DNA: TGCAGTGCTAAAACCGGTTGGGGCTCTGGGGCCAACGTCCTGACTTTC.

The V call is TRBV4-1, the J call TRBJ2-7; no clear D gene. Trimming stripped 2 bases from V and 0 bases from J, with 8 bases between. Germline V gene data show CDR1 as MGHRA and CDR2 as YSYEKL. The CDR3 has 14 residues. The CDR3 spells CASSQIGGSYEQYF. The CDR3 bases are TGCGCCAGCAGCCAAATCGGCGGCTCCTACGAGCAGTACTTC.

This clonotype was seen only a few times. V is TRBV2 and J is TRBJ2-7; D not resolved. The length of the CDR3 is 12 residues. CDR1 SNHLY and CDR2 FYNNEI come from the germline V gene. The germline V and J ends were trimmed by 8 bases and 0 bases, with 8 bases remaining between them. The CDR3: CASGKYSYEQYF. CDR3 DNA sequence: TGTGCCAGCGGGAAATACTCCTACGAGCAGTACTTC.

The table lists this clonotype with many counts. J is TRBJ2-7 and V is TRBV28; 7 bases are a match to TRBD1. This CDR3 region has 14 residues. Germline CDR1 is MDHEN and CDR2 is SYDVKM. With V trimmed by 1 base and J by 2 bases, 2 bases remained unmatched. The CDR3 bases are TGTGCCAGCAGTTTATCGCAGGGGGCCTACGAGCAGTACGTC. Encoded protein: CASSLSQGAYEQYV.

This clonotype was found many times. For the CDR3, the DNA is TGTGCCAGCAGCCAAGGAGGCAGGGAAGGGAGTGAAGCTTTCTTT. Encoded protein: CASSQGGREGSEAFF. V and J are TRBV4-2 and TRBJ1-1; D perhaps matches TRBD1 (5 bases). Trimming took off 1 base at V and 7 bases at J, with 16 bases between the two ends. From germline, CDR1 is LGHNA and CDR2 YNFKEQ. This CDR3 has 15 residues.

J is TRBJ2-3 and V is TRBV5-1; D is possibly TRBD1 or TRBD2 (5 bases each). The CDR3 covers 15 residues. V was trimmed by 1 base and J by 1 base, leaving 10 bases between them. The germline gives CDR1 SGHRS, CDR2 YFSETQ. CDR3 region: CASSLTGLGTDTQYF. The DNA for the CDR3 is TGCGCCAGCAGCTTGACGGGGCTCGGCACAGATACGCAGTATTTT.

This clonotype has at least ten counts. The rearrangement joins TRBV6-2 or TRBV6-3 to TRBJ2-7; tentatively, D is TRBD2 (6 bases). Deletions cut 3 bases from V and 4 bases from J, with 13 bases between. This CDR3 has 14 amino acids. The germline V gene has CDR1 MNHEY and CDR2 SVGEGT. CDR3 amino acids: CASSYTRGIYEQYV. Here the CDR3 DNA reads TGTGCCAGCAGTTATACCCGGGGGATATACGAGCAGTACGTC.